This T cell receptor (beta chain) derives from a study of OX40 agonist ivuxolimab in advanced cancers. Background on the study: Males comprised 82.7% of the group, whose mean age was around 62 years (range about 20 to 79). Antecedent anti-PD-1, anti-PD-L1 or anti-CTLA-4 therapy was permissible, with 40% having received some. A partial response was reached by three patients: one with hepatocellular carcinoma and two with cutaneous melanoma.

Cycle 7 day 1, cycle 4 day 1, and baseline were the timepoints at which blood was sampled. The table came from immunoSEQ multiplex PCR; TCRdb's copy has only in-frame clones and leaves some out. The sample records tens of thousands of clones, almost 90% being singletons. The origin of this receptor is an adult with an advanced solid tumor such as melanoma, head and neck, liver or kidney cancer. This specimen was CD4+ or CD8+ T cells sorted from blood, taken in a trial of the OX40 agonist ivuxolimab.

The CDR3 protein is CASSLRRDTQYF. The CDR3 DNA reads as TGTGCCAGCAGTTTAAGGAGGGATACGCAGTATTTT. The chain combines TRBV28 with TRBJ2-3, with D possibly being TRBD2 (5 bases). Trimming took 2 bases from V and 6 from J, leaving 6 bases between them. Germline loops: CDR1 MDHEN, CDR2 SYDVKM. The CDR3 is 12 amino acids.